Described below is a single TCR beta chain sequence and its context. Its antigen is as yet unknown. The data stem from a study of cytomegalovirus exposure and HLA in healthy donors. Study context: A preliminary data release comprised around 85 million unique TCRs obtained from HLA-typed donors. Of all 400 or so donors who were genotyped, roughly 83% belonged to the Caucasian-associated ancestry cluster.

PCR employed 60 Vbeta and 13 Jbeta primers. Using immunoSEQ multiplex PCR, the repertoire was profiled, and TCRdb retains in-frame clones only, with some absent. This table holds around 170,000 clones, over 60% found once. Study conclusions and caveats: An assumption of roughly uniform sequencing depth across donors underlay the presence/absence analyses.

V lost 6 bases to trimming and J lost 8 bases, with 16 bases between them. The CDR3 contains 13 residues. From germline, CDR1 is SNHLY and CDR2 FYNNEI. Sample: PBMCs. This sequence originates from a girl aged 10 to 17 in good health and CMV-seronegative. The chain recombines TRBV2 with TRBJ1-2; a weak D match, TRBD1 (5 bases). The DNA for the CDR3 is TGTGCCAGCAGGGTGGGGGGGAAGGAGGGCTACACCTTC. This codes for CASRVGGKEGYTF.